Shown below are 20 T cell receptor beta chains from a single sample sequenced in a study of blood T cell repertoires in COVID-19. Sequenced by immunoSEQ multiplex PCR; TCRdb stores in-frame clones only, minus some. The sample carries 150,000 to 200,000 clones, around 83% recorded once. Sequencing input: PBMCs or T cells enriched from blood (not recorded which). The receptors shown here come from a woman between 35 and 50 years old in a cohort exposed to, infected with or recovered from COVID-19 (not recorded which).

The chain recombines TRBV9 with TRBJ2-1, with D unresolved. Germline CDR1 and CDR2: SGDLS and YYNGEE. The CDR3 is made up of 15 amino acids. Trimming left V 3 bases short and J 3 bases short, with 13 bases between. The CDR3: CASSERGEDYNEQFF. CDR3 nucleotide sequence: TGTGCCAGCAGCGAACGTGGAGAGGACTACAATGAGCAGTTCTTC.

The chain combines TRBV27 with TRBJ1-6; D possibly corresponds to TRBD1 (6 bases). Trimming took 6 bases from V and 7 from J, leaving 10 bases between them. CDR1 MNHEY and CDR2 SMNVEV come from the germline V gene (reference sequence). The CDR3 totals 13 residues. The CDR3 DNA is TGTGCCAGCAGGTTCGACAGGAATTCACCCCTCCACTTT. This gives the protein CASRFDRNSPLHF.

For this clone: At one end, the junction sequence differs from germline, possibly due to a read error. The chain has TRBV5-1 and TRBJ2-7; the match to TRBD1 covers 8 bases. Per germline, CDR1 SGHRS and CDR2 YFSETQ. The CDR3 runs to 16 residues. The DNA for the CDR3 is TGCGCCAGCAGCTTGACGACAGGGGCCGCCTCCGACGAGCAGTACTTC. Translation gives CASSLTTGAASDEQYF.

This clone was seen just once. The J gene is TRBJ1-2, the V gene TRBV12-3 or TRBV12-4; 10 bases are shared with TRBD1. The J segment lost 8 bases and the V segment lost 4 bases, leaving 4 bases of the junction unmatched. The CDR3 length is 13 residues. CDR3 sequence: CASSSGQGKGYTF. As DNA, the CDR3 is TGTGCCAGCAGTTCGGGACAGGGGAAGGGCTACACCTTC.

This chain uses TRBV19 with TRBJ1-2, with 7 positions matching TRBD1. This CDR3 is built from 15 residues. Trimming at V came to 3 bases and at J to 6 bases, leaving 10 bases not matched to a gene. Germline values: CDR1 LNHDA, CDR2 SQIVND (reference sequence). The CDR3 loop reads CASSILPTGYDGYTF. The CDR3 DNA reads as TGTGCCAGTAGTATTTTACCGACAGGGTATGATGGCTACACCTTC.

In nucleotides, the CDR3 is TGCGCCAGCAGTGAGTGGTCTAGGGGCCCCAATGAGCAGTTCTTC. Its protein is CASSEWSRGPNEQFF. The chain employs TRBV10-1 and TRBJ2-1; TRBD1 is a possible D gene (5 bases). V lost 1 base and J lost 6, with 13 bases in between. The germline V gene encodes CDR1 WNHNN and CDR2 SYGVQD (reference sequence). This CDR3 comprises 15 residues.

The V and J genes are TRBV11-2 and TRBJ1-6, with unresolved D. The CDR3 extends over 17 amino acids. Between the trimmed V and J ends, which lost 5 bases and 6 bases, there was a span of 20 bases. CDR1 is SGHAT and CDR2 is FQNNGV in the germline V gene. The CDR3 loop is CASSPEVAALSNSPLHF. The CDR3 DNA is TGTGCCAGCAGCCCAGAGGTGGCAGCCCTATCTAATTCACCCCTCCACTTT.

The chain joins TRBV5-1 to TRBJ1-2; possibly TRBD1 for D (6 bases). The CDR3 is made up of 15 amino acids. V lost 1 base and J 4 bases, leaving 14 bases between the germline ends. Germline assignment: CDR1 SGHRS and CDR2 YFSETQ. The CDR3 sequence: CASSLSTGYLYGYTF. The CDR3 DNA follows: TGCGCCAGCAGCTTGTCGACAGGCTACCTCTATGGCTACACCTTC.

The chain is built from TRBV13 and TRBJ2-5; D may be TRBD2 (5 bases). CDR1 and CDR2 from the germline V gene are PRHDT and FYEKMQ (reference sequence). Between the trimmed V and J ends, which lost 5 bases and 5 bases, there was a span of 18 bases. This CDR3 has 15 amino acids. The CDR3 nucleotides read TGTGCCAGCAGCCCGAGAGGGTACTTATGGGAGACCCAGTACTTC. Amino acids: CASSPRGYLWETQYF. The full variable domain, with the rest looked up from reference TRBV13 and TRBJ2-5, is AAGVIQSPRHLIKEKRETATLKCYPIPRHDTVYWYQQGPGQDPQFLISFYEKMQSDKGSIPDRFSAQQFSDYHSELNMSSLELGDSALYFCASSPRGYLWETQYFGPGTRLLVL.

The genes are TRBV2 and TRBJ1-3; 9 bases are shared with TRBD1. The V gene end was trimmed by 8 bases and the J gene end by 5 bases; junction bases not matched to a gene: 7. This CDR3 is built from 14 residues. Germline V gives CDR1 SNHLY, CDR2 FYNNEI. The CDR3 bases are TGTGCCAGCTCCGGGGACAGGGAGAGAAACACCATATATTTT. It is translated as CASSGDRERNTIYF. Drawing the rest from reference TRBV2 and TRBJ1-3, the complete variable domain is EPEVTQTPSHQVTQMGQEVILRCVPISNHLYFYWYRQILGQKVEFLVSFYNNEISEKSEIFDDQFSVERPDGSNFTLKIRSTKLEDSAMYFCASSGDRERNTIYFGEGSWLTVV.

The chain links TRBV5-1 to TRBJ2-3, with a possible D match to TRBD1 (5 bases). The CDR3 sequence is 15 residues long. Germline CDR1 and CDR2: SGHRS and YFSETQ. Trimming removed 4 bases from V and 6 bases from J, with 18 bases in between. For the CDR3, the DNA is TGCGCCAGCAGCCGGCCAGGGAACGTTTTGGATACGCAGTATTTT. This encodes CASSRPGNVLDTQYF.

The rearrangement joins TRBV6-5 to TRBJ2-2; no reliable D call. The V gene's germline CDR1 is MNHEY and CDR2 SVGAGI. Trimming took off 2 bases at V and 7 bases at J, with 14 bases between the two ends. This CDR3 is built from 15 residues. The CDR3 loop reads CASSYQYKQIGELFF. The CDR3 DNA sequence: TGTGCCAGCAGTTACCAATATAAGCAAATCGGGGAGCTGTTTTTT.

The V and J genes are TRBV6-1 and TRBJ2-3; 9 nucleotides line up with TRBD2. The length of the CDR3 is 17 residues. V was clipped by 2 bases and J by 5 bases; unmatched bases: 11. Germline V CDR1 and CDR2: MNHNS, SASEGT. CDR3: CASSELTSGAPRDTQYF. The CDR3 DNA is TGTGCCAGCAGTGAACTGACTAGCGGAGCCCCTCGAGATACGCAGTATTTT.

This chain connects TRBV2 to TRBJ1-4; D is possibly TRBD1 (6 bases). The germline V gene has CDR1 SNHLY and CDR2 FYNNEI. V was shortened by 2 bases and J by 1 base, with 8 bases between the two germline ends. The CDR3 is 15 amino acids. The CDR3 region has the DNA TGTGCCAGCAGTGAACAGGACAGAACTAATGAAAAACTGTTTTTT. As protein: CASSEQDRTNEKLFF.

The rearrangement uses TRBV2 and TRBJ1-6; TRBD1 matches 7 bases. V was pared by 8 bases and J by 8 bases, with 12 bases of the junction left unmatched. This CDR3 contains 15 residues. Germline V CDR1 and CDR2: SNHLY, FYNNEI. In DNA, the CDR3 is TGTGCCAGCGGCGGAACAGGGGCTACGCATTCACCCCTCCACTTT. Its translation is CASGGTGATHSPLHF.

J is TRBJ1-2 and V is TRBV6-5, with TRBD1 matching over 11 bases. Germline V CDR1 and CDR2: MNHEY, SVGAGI. The CDR3 totals 14 residues. V shed 6 bases, J shed 8 bases, and the junction held 8 bases outside the gene matches. The CDR3 sequence is CASSPGQGVGGYTF. For the CDR3, the DNA is TGTGCCAGCAGCCCGGGACAGGGGGTGGGAGGCTACACCTTC.

The rearrangement joins TRBV7-2 to TRBJ2-3; the match to TRBD2 covers 7 bases. The CDR3 loop spans 15 amino acids. Germline V gene sequence: CDR1 SGHTA, CDR2 FQGNSA. V gave up 2 bases and J gave up 0 bases; unmatched junction bases: 2. CDR3 nucleotides: TGTGCCAGCAGCTTAATTAGCGGGAGCACAGATACGCAGTATTTT. Its translation: CASSLISGSTDTQYF.

The chain recombines TRBV19 with TRBJ1-1, with 8 nucleotides matching TRBD1. This CDR3 has 17 amino acids. With 0 bases clipped from V and 4 bases from J, the junction kept 10 bases outside the gene matches. Germline CDR1 is LNHDA and CDR2 is SQIVND (reference sequence). CDR3 nucleotide sequence: TGTGCCAGTAGTATAGACTACCGCAGGGGGCTTGGCACTGAAGCTTTCTTT. Its translation: CASSIDYRRGLGTEAFF.

The chain recombines TRBV9 with TRBJ2-1; TRBD2 matches at 13 bases. This CDR3 comprises 16 residues. Germline-derived CDR1 and CDR2 are SGDLS and YYNGEE. The J segment lost 9 bases and the V segment lost 1 base, leaving 7 bases of the junction unmatched. DNA for the CDR3: TGTGCCAGCAGCGTATCGGGACTAGCGGGATTGGGTGAGCAGTTCTTC. Protein product: CASSVSGLAGLGEQFF.

The chain links TRBV9 to TRBJ2-7; D is perhaps TRBD2 (5 bases). The germline V and J ends were trimmed by 5 bases and 6 bases, with 21 bases remaining between them. The germline V gene has CDR1 SGDLS and CDR2 YYNGEE. This CDR3 is built from 15 residues. The DNA of the CDR3 is TGTGCCAGCAGGTCTGGAGGCTCCTGGCGCGGCGAGCAGTACTTC. Amino acids: CASRSGGSWRGEQYF. Drawing the rest from reference TRBV9 and TRBJ2-7, the complete variable domain is DSGVTQTPKHLITATGQRVTLRCSPRSGDLSVYWYQQSLDQGLQFLIQYYNGEERAKGNILERFSAQQFPDLHSELNLSSLELGDSALYFCASRSGGSWRGEQYFGPGTRLTVT.